The clone carrying this TCR beta chain was seen more than once but under ten times. The data stem from a study of Graves' ophthalmopathy and Graves' hyperthyroidism. Study as a whole: There was a collection of peripheral blood at initial diagnosis, before any treatment.

Germline values: CDR1 ENHRY, CDR2 SYGVKD. The V gene lost 8 bases and the J gene lost 4 bases, with 15 bases spanning the gap. CDR3 size: 13 residues. RNA transcripts were the source from which TCR beta CDR3 regions were amplified. After a first-round RT-PCR with HTBI primers, a second-round multiplex PCR was run. One entry per CDR3 protein results from TCRdb running MiXCR on the multiplex PCR reads. The sample comprises 300,000 or so distinct CDR3 sequences, 17% of which are singletons, and 12% rests with the top ten. The source of this sequence is an adult man with Graves' ophthalmopathy. The J gene is TRBJ2-7, the V gene TRBV10-3; D perhaps matches TRBD2 (7 bases). The sample was peripheral blood. Written as DNA, the CDR3 is TGTGCCATCCAAAGGGGGGGCGTGTACGAGCAGTACTTC. Its protein product is CAIQRGGVYEQYF.